What follows describes a single TCR beta chain. This specimen belongs to a study of T cell changes during pregnancy in multiple sclerosis. The germline gives CDR1 SGHTA, CDR2 FQGNSA. The CDR3 spans 12 residues. V lost 3 bases, J lost 5 bases, and 8 bases lay in between. Assay: immunoSEQ multiplex PCR; the TCRdb copy retains only in-frame clones and omits some. Of around 70,000 clones listed, roughly nine tenths were seen once; the top ten hold 1.6%. The gene calls are TRBV7-2 and TRBJ2-7; no definite D call. The sample in question was peripheral blood, obtained in the first trimester of pregnancy. The receptor was isolated from a female donor in good health, enrolled as a control in a pregnancy study. This CDR3 is CASSFLYDEQYF. For the CDR3, the DNA is TGTGCCAGCAGCTTTCTCTACGACGAGCAGTACTTC.